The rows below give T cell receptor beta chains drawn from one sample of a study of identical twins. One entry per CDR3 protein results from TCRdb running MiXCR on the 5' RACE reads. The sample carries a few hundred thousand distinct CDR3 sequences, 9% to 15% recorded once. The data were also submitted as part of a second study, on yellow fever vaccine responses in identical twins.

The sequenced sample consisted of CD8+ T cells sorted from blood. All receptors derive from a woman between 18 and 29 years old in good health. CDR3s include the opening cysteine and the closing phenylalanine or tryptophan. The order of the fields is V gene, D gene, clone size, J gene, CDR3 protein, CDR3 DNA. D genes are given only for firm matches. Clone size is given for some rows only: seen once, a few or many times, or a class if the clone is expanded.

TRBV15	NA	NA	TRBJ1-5	CATSREGGPGAPQHF	TGTGCCACCAGCAGAGAAGGGGGGCCGGGGGCGCCCCAGCATTTT
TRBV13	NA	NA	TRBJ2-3	CASSLVLREDTQYF	TGTGCCAGCAGCTTAGTTCTTCGGGAGGATACGCAGTATTTT
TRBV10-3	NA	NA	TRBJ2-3	CAIREADTQYF	TGTGCCATCAGGGAGGCAGATACGCAGTATTTT
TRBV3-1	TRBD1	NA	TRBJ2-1	CASSIRDRAHEQFF	TGTGCCAGCAGCATCCGGGACAGGGCCCATGAGCAGTTCTTC
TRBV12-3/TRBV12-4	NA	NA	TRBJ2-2	CASSLRTEFVAGELFF	TGTGCCAGCAGTTTACGGACTGAGTTCGTCGCCGGGGAGCTGTTTTTT
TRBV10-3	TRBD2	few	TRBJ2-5	CAISESGIAGETQYF	TGTGCCATCAGTGAGTCGGGAATAGCGGGAGAGACCCAGTACTTC
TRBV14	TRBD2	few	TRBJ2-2	CASSQVLGLVGTGELFF	TGTGCCAGCAGCCAGGTGTTAGGACTAGTCGGGACCGGGGAGCTGTTTTTT
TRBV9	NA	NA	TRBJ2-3	CASSVATGGAGRTDTQYF	TGTGCCAGCAGCGTAGCTACAGGTGGGGCGGGTAGGACAGATACGCAGTATTTT
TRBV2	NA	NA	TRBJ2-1	CASMDRNEQFF	TGTGCCAGCATGGACCGTAATGAGCAGTTCTTC
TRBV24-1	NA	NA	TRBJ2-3	CATSEGAGRTHSTDTQYF	TGTGCCACCAGTGAAGGGGCGGGAAGAACTCATAGCACAGATACGCAGTATTTT
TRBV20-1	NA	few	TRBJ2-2	CSARGREQGRPGELFF	TGCAGTGCTAGAGGGAGAGAGCAGGGGAGGCCCGGGGAGCTGTTTTTT
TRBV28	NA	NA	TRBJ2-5	CASSTPETQYF	TGTGCCAGCAGTACCCCAGAGACCCAGTACTTC
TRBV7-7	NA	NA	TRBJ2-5	CASSLLTELKETQYF	TGTGCCAGCAGCTTATTGACAGAGCTGAAAGAGACCCAGTACTTC
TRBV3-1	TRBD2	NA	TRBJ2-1	CASSQDPSGGFDEQFF	TGTGCCAGCAGCCAAGATCCTAGCGGGGGGTTCGATGAGCAGTTCTTC
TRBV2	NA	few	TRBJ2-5	CASSEKFGGQKETQYF	TGTGCCAGCAGTGAGAAGTTTGGGGGGCAGAAAGAGACCCAGTACTTC
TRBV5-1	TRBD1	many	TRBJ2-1	CATSRGQVSSYNEQFF	TGCGCCACTTCGCGGGGACAGGTGAGCTCCTACAATGAGCAGTTCTTC
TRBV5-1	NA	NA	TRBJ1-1	CASSLVDSRNTEAFF	TGCGCCAGCAGCTTGGTTGACAGCAGGAACACTGAAGCTTTCTTT
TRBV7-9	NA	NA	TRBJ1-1	CASSLDPTGEAFF	TGTGCCAGCAGCTTAGACCCAACAGGGGAAGCTTTCTTT